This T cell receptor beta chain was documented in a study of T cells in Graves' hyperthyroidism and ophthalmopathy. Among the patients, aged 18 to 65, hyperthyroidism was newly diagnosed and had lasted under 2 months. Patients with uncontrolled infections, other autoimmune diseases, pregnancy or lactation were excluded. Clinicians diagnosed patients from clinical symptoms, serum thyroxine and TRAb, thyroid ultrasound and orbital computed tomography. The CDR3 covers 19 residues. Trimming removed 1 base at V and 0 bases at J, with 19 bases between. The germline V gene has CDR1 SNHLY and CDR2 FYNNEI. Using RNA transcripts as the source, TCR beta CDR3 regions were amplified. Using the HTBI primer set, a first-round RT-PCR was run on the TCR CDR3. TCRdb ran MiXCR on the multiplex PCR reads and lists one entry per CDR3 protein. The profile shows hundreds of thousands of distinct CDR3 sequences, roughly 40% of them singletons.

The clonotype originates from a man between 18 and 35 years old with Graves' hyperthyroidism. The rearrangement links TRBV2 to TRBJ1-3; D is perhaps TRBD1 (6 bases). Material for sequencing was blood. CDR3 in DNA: TGTGCCAGCAGTGAAGGCGATCCGGGACATCTCATCTCTGGAAACACCATATATTTT. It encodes CASSEGDPGHLISGNTIYF.